These T cell receptor beta chains were read from a single sample in a study of T cell responses to AZD1222 COVID-19 vaccine. Using immunoSEQ multiplex PCR, the repertoire was profiled, and TCRdb retains in-frame clones only, with some absent. This sample has 69,000 or so clones, with 88% found just once. Sequences were derived from peripheral blood, sampled 28 days after the second dose of the MenACWY control vaccine. The receptors stem from an adult who received the MenACWY meningococcal vaccine as a control. Each CDR3 is given without its conserved first and last residue.

TRBV7-2	TRBJ2-1	ASSPGFDEQF
TRBV27	TRBJ1-2	ASSTTGRGGYT
TRBV7-8	TRBJ1-6	ASSLGAGLGYSPLH
TRBV18	TRBJ1-6	ASSPGGTGDSPLH
TRBV10-2	TRBJ1-2	ASSDTSSGLNGYT
TRBV9	TRBJ1-6	ASSSAGDHSPLH
TRBV28	TRBJ1-2	ASSLGGVVGYT
TRBV27	TRBJ2-7	ASRPSGTPSYEQY
TRBV7-8	TRBJ2-7	ASSLAPGYEQY
TRBV6-5	TRBJ1-2	ASSQLQGDYGYT
TRBV6-2/TRBV6-3	TRBJ2-7	ASSDRDKDFYEQY
TRBV11-2	TRBJ2-3	ASSLVGGSTATDTQY
TRBV4-1	TRBJ1-5	ASSQGSQDNQPQH
TRBV12-3/TRBV12-4	TRBJ2-1	ASSPHYNEQF
TRBV5-1	TRBJ2-7	ASSLGVEVISYEQY
TRBV28	TRBJ2-1	ASSSHRGPQF
TRBV19	TRBJ1-3	ASRGRGPSGNTIY
TRBV5-4	TRBJ1-1	ASSPGTGNWGVTEAF
TRBV20-1	TRBJ1-5	SASRGNSNQPQH
TRBV4-3	TRBJ2-7	ASSQGRAHSYEQY
TRBV14	TRBJ1-5	ASSQGDRVHQPQH
TRBV7-2	TRBJ2-7	ASSLTRAGLGEQY
TRBV6-5	TRBJ1-2	ASSYSRVYYGYT
TRBV6-2/TRBV6-3	TRBJ2-7	ASSPQRFRDSLYEQY
TRBV7-9	TRBJ1-4	ASSFDTATNEKLF
TRBV6-6	TRBJ1-4	ASSETGTSSL
TRBV7-8	TRBJ2-1	ASSGERGPSYNEQF
TRBV29-1	TRBJ2-7	SVEDRQSYEQY
TRBV7-3	TRBJ2-1	ASSLNPPGRVRYNEQF
TRBV27	TRBJ2-7	ASSAQTGTSGSPSSYEQY
TRBV9	TRBJ2-2	ASSVPGNPAGELF
TRBV5-1	TRBJ2-7	ASSLVLTPPEYEQY
TRBV28	TRBJ1-1	ASSPGTFGEAF
TRBV7-2	TRBJ2-7	ASSFAPGGEQY
TRBV19	TRBJ2-1	ASSIEARSGYNEQF
TRBV5-4	TRBJ2-5	ASSLDQETQY
TRBV28	TRBJ1-2	ASTLGGQGTNYGYT
TRBV15	TRBJ2-7	ATSRAGLAGGQREQY
TRBV28	TRBJ1-5	ATDRGNQPQH
TRBV30	TRBJ2-7	AWRDGYEQY
TRBV28	TRBJ1-4	ASREWGGGEKLF
TRBV9	TRBJ2-1	ASSVGLAGGNLDNEQF
TRBV7-3	TRBJ1-1	ASSLTDRHPEAF
TRBV18	TRBJ2-1	ASSPRTERPLLGNEQF
TRBV7-9	TRBJ2-5	ASGQGLAGGRAGETQY
TRBV2	TRBJ2-3	ASLGRLAGEADTQY
TRBV19	TRBJ1-2	ASRPQGASYGYT
TRBV27	TRBJ1-5	ASSLRVGGRNQPQH
TRBV19	TRBJ2-2	ASSTERSWGTGELF
TRBV4-3	TRBJ2-1	ASSPSGARAGNEQF
TRBV10-1	TRBJ2-7	ASSAGTRPYEQY
TRBV10-3	TRBJ2-1	AISEQGDTYNEQF
TRBV28	TRBJ2-7	ASSLPSSYEQY
TRBV29-1	TRBJ2-7	SVESRAAGKYEQY
TRBV27	TRBJ2-4	ASSLSPTLGGLRNIQY
TRBV18	TRBJ2-7	ASSPPASGNYEQY
TRBV28	TRBJ2-7	ASSLDRYEQY